This is a list of T cell receptor beta chains from one sample in a study of T cell repertoires in cytomegalovirus infection. TCRdb processed the reads anew with MiXCR; each CDR3 protein has one entry. Seen here are 750,000 to 950,000 distinct CDR3 sequences, just under 30% observed once, and the top ten hold around 12%. No antigens are known for them. The specimen was cultured CD8+ T cells from PBMCs, collected from culture after CMV antigen stimulation. These receptors originate from a human donor in good health (CMV status not recorded). Some clones in this sample may be carry-over from other donors' samples. CDR3s include the opening cysteine and the closing phenylalanine or tryptophan. Each record gives: CDR3 DNA, CDR3 protein, clone size, V gene, D gene, J gene. The D gene is left open where the match is weak. Not all rows give a size; the values are once, few, many and, for expanded clones, a class.

CDR3 DNA: TGTGCCAGCAGCTTAGCGGGAGACAGTTACAATGAGCAGTTCTTC
CDR3 protein: CASSLAGDSYNEQFF
clone size: many
V gene: TRBV7-8
D gene: -
J gene: TRBJ2-1

CDR3 DNA: TGTGCCAGCAGTACTAACGCCGGGGGTGTGCTGTCGAGGTGGGAGCTGTTTTTT
CDR3 protein: CASSTNAGGVLSRWELFF
clone size: -
V gene: TRBV7-6
D gene: -
J gene: TRBJ2-2

CDR3 DNA: TGTGCCAGCAGCTTTCATCGGGCAGGGGGCCACACCGGGGAGCTGTTTTTT
CDR3 protein: CASSFHRAGGHTGELFF
clone size: -
V gene: TRBV7-9
D gene: TRBD1
J gene: TRBJ2-2

CDR3 DNA: TGTGCCAGCAGTTCACAGGGGGCGTTGAATGAGCAGTTCTTC
CDR3 protein: CASSSQGALNEQFF
clone size: -
V gene: TRBV27
D gene: TRBD1
J gene: TRBJ2-1

CDR3 DNA: TGCAGTGCTAGAGATCTCTCAGGGCATCAGCCCCAGCATTTT
CDR3 protein: CSARDLSGHQPQHF
clone size: -
V gene: TRBV20-1
D gene: -
J gene: TRBJ1-5

CDR3 DNA: TGTGCCAGCAGTCCCACCTATATCGGGGAGCTGTTTTTT
CDR3 protein: CASSPTYIGELFF
clone size: few
V gene: TRBV6-5
D gene: -
J gene: TRBJ2-2

CDR3 DNA: TGTGCCAGCAGTTTTACCAGGGGGCTTCAGTATACCAATGAGCAGTTCTTC
CDR3 protein: CASSFTRGLQYTNEQFF
clone size: -
V gene: TRBV12-3/TRBV12-4
D gene: TRBD1
J gene: TRBJ2-1

CDR3 DNA: TGTGCCAGCAGCATGAGGACAGGTCCTAATAGCAATCAGCCCCAGCATTTT
CDR3 protein: CASSMRTGPNSNQPQHF
clone size: few
V gene: TRBV5-4
D gene: TRBD1
J gene: TRBJ1-5

CDR3 DNA: TGTGCCAGCATGCCAGGGGGCGATGAGCAGTTCTTC
CDR3 protein: CASMPGGDEQFF
clone size: -
V gene: TRBV7-9
D gene: TRBD1
J gene: TRBJ2-1

CDR3 DNA: TGTGCCAGCAGTCCTTCAGGTCAGCCCCAGCATTTT
CDR3 protein: CASSPSGQPQHF
clone size: many
V gene: TRBV6-2/TRBV6-3
D gene: -
J gene: TRBJ1-5

CDR3 DNA: TGCAGTGCGAAGGGGGAAAAGGCTCACAATGAGCAGTTCTTC
CDR3 protein: CSAKGEKAHNEQFF
clone size: once
V gene: TRBV20-1
D gene: -
J gene: TRBJ2-1

CDR3 DNA: TGTGCCAGCGGGCCGGGACAGGGCGGGGTGAACACTGAAGCTTTCTTT
CDR3 protein: CASGPGQGGVNTEAFF
clone size: -
V gene: TRBV11-2
D gene: TRBD1
J gene: TRBJ1-1

CDR3 DNA: TGCAGTGCTAGAGAGTTACGTAGGCCCGGGGAGCTGTTTTTT
CDR3 protein: CSARELRRPGELFF
clone size: -
V gene: TRBV20-1
D gene: -
J gene: TRBJ2-2

CDR3 DNA: TGTGCCAGCAGCATCACAGGGAACACTGAAGCTTTCTTT
CDR3 protein: CASSITGNTEAFF
clone size: many
V gene: TRBV19
D gene: -
J gene: TRBJ1-1

CDR3 DNA: TGCGCCAGCAGCGAAGGGTCGGGGGACACCGGGGAGCTGTTTTTT
CDR3 protein: CASSEGSGDTGELFF
clone size: -
V gene: TRBV4-1
D gene: -
J gene: TRBJ2-2

CDR3 DNA: TGTGCCAGCAGTTACGGCGGGACGGCCCAAATTCAGTACTTC
CDR3 protein: CASSYGGTAQIQYF
clone size: -
V gene: TRBV6-5
D gene: -
J gene: TRBJ2-4

CDR3 DNA: TGTGCCAGCCACGAGGGACAGGGGCCCTACAATGAGCAGTTCTTC
CDR3 protein: CASHEGQGPYNEQFF
clone size: -
V gene: TRBV18
D gene: TRBD1
J gene: TRBJ2-1

CDR3 DNA: TGTGCCAGCAGCTCCAGACAGGGGGCAAAAAATGAGCAGTTCTTC
CDR3 protein: CASSSRQGAKNEQFF
clone size: many
V gene: TRBV7-9
D gene: TRBD1
J gene: TRBJ2-1

CDR3 DNA: TGCGCCAGCAGCCAAGATCCGGGGAGGGGGGCAGGCGGGGAGCTGTTTTTT
CDR3 protein: CASSQDPGRGAGGELFF
clone size: -
V gene: TRBV4-3
D gene: -
J gene: TRBJ2-2

CDR3 DNA: TGTGCCAGCTCACCCTTGACAGGGGGGAACGTCTATGGCTACACCTTC
CDR3 protein: CASSPLTGGNVYGYTF
clone size: once
V gene: TRBV18
D gene: TRBD1
J gene: TRBJ1-2

CDR3 DNA: TGTGCCAGCAGCTTAACTGCCAGGGGAGAGACCCAGTACTTC
CDR3 protein: CASSLTARGETQYF
clone size: many
V gene: TRBV7-9
D gene: -
J gene: TRBJ2-5

CDR3 DNA: TGTGCCAGCAGTTACTCTTTTGGACAGACCCGTAATTCACCCCTCCACTTT
CDR3 protein: CASSYSFGQTRNSPLHF
clone size: -
V gene: TRBV6-5
D gene: -
J gene: TRBJ1-6